Below, 31 T cell receptor beta chains from the same sample are listed, as sequenced in a study of T cell responses to AZD1222 COVID-19 vaccine. The data were produced by immunoSEQ multiplex PCR, yet TCRdb's version contains in-frame clones alone and is incomplete. The repertoire holds 100,000 to 150,000 clones, with roughly 89% as singletons. Source: peripheral blood, taken on day 0 of MenACWY control vaccination. Every receptor here comes from an adult in good health.

This clone was detected once. The gene calls are TRBV5-8 and TRBJ2-1; D unclear. The CDR3 is 15 amino acids. Trimming removed 0 bases at V and 0 bases at J, with 7 bases between. Germline CDR1 is SGHTS and CDR2 is YDEGEE. The DNA of the CDR3 is TGTGCCAGCAGCTTGGGTCTCGGCTCCTACAATGAGCAGTTCTTC. Protein: CASSLGLGSYNEQFF.

The chain couples TRBV11-2 to TRBJ1-6, with 7 bases lining up with TRBD1. V lost 3 bases, J lost 13 bases, and 9 bases stayed unmatched. This CDR3 is built from 14 residues. The germline V gene encodes CDR1 SGHAT and CDR2 FQNNGV. CDR3 in amino acids: CASSFRQGSNPLHF. DNA for the CDR3: TGTGCCAGCAGCTTCAGACAGGGTAGTAATCCCCTCCACTTT.

This chain joins TRBV24-1 and TRBJ1-4; D is undetermined. The CDR3 extends over 14 amino acids. The germline V and J ends were trimmed by 9 bases and 8 bases, with 18 bases remaining between them. Germline CDR1 is KGHDR and CDR2 is SFDVKD. The CDR3 region has the DNA TGTGCCACCTCCCGTTGGGCCCGAGGGGAAAAACTGTTTTTT. Its protein is CATSRWARGEKLFF.

The V call is TRBV7-2, the J call TRBJ1-2, with TRBD1 as a possible D gene (6 bases). In germline, CDR1 is SGHTA, CDR2 FQGNSA. V was cut by 5 bases and J by 0 bases, with 16 bases left in between. The CDR3 is 16 residues long. The CDR3 DNA sequence: TGTGCCAGCAGCCAAATCGGGACAAATTCTAACTATGGCTACACCTTC. Its translation: CASSQIGTNSNYGYTF.

The chain links TRBV6-5 to TRBJ1-5; D uncertain. CDR1 is MNHEY, CDR2 SVGAGI, per germline. This CDR3 is 15 amino acids long. Trimming removed 5 bases from V and 4 bases from J, with 15 bases in between. The CDR3 DNA reads TGTGCCAGCAGTCCTCGGGGAGGCCGAAATCAGCCCCAGCATTTT. Protein sequence: CASSPRGGRNQPQHF.

This chain joins TRBV4-1 and TRBJ2-7; the D gene could be TRBD1 or TRBD2 (6 bases each). Trimming pared 8 bases from V and 6 bases from J, leaving 14 bases between. The CDR3 contains 12 residues. Germline CDR1 is MGHRA and CDR2 is YSYEKL. The CDR3 spells CASRGQAGEQYF. CDR3 nucleotides: TGCGCCAGCCGGGGGCAGGCGGGCGAGCAGTACTTC.

This clone was detected only once. The CDR3 loop is CATSELLAGKDTDTQYF. The DNA of the CDR3 is TGTGCCACCAGTGAGTTATTAGCGGGGAAAGACACAGATACGCAGTATTTT. The chain uses TRBV24-1 and TRBJ2-3; 8 nucleotides align to TRBD2. This CDR3 contains 17 residues. The germline gives CDR1 KGHDR, CDR2 SFDVKD. Trimming removed 4 bases from V and 2 bases from J; junction bases left unmatched: 10.

The rearrangement joins TRBV5-1 to TRBJ2-1; TRBD2 agrees at 13 bases. The CDR3 consists of 15 residues. Germline trimming cut 4 bases from V and 9 bases from J; bases unmatched to any gene: 7. Germline V gene data show CDR1 as SGHRS and CDR2 as YFSETQ. The CDR3 DNA follows: TGCGCCAGCAGCCTCACTAGCGGGAGGGCCGCTGAGCAGTTCTTC. Its protein product is CASSLTSGRAAEQFF.

The chain links TRBV5-1 to TRBJ2-3, with 11 bases lining up with TRBD2. The CDR3 length is 15 residues. V dropped 3 bases and J dropped 0; count of bases not matched to a gene: 0. CDR1 is SGHRS and CDR2 is YFSETQ in the germline V gene. The CDR3 reads CASSWTSGSTDTQYF. The CDR3 nucleotides read TGCGCCAGCAGCTGGACTAGCGGGAGCACAGATACGCAGTATTTT.

CDR3 protein: CAWRKSAGAGELFF. The CDR3, as DNA: TGTGCCTGGAGGAAGAGCGCGGGGGCCGGGGAGCTGTTTTTT. V and J are TRBV30 and TRBJ2-2; 7 positions agree with TRBD2. V shed 3 bases and J 6 bases; nucleotides not matched to a gene: 7. The CDR3 covers 14 residues. Per the germline V gene, CDR1 is GTSNPN and CDR2 is SVGIG (reference sequence).

The gene calls are TRBV27 and TRBJ2-1; D not certain. The CDR3 loop spans 13 amino acids. CDR1 is MNHEY, CDR2 SMNVEV, per germline (reference sequence). V was pared by 7 bases and J by 1 base, with 8 bases between. The CDR3 loop reads CASKAFSYNEQFF. As DNA, the CDR3 is TGTGCCAGCAAAGCATTTTCCTACAATGAGCAGTTCTTC.

The gene calls are TRBV6-6 and TRBJ1-3, with 7 bases matching TRBD1. The CDR3 has 13 residues. Germline V CDR1 and CDR2: MNHNY, SVGAGI (reference sequence). Trimming took 5 bases from V and 3 from J; bases not matched to a gene: 1. The chain's CDR3 is CASSAGGGNTIYF. Written as DNA, the CDR3 is TGTGCCAGCAGTGCAGGGGGTGGAAACACCATATATTTT.

This clone was detected only once. V usage is TRBV10-3 and J usage is TRBJ2-3, with 10 bases that match TRBD2. From germline, CDR1 is ENHRY and CDR2 SYGVKD. The ends lost 6 bases at V and 2 bases at J; junction bases unmatched: 8. The CDR3 length is 16 residues. The CDR3 region has the DNA TGTGCCATCAGCCGGACTAGCGGAGCCAACACAGATACGCAGTATTTT. Encoded protein: CAISRTSGANTDTQYF.

The CDR3 is CASSLARGMGTNEKLFF. The CDR3 region has the DNA TGTGCCAGCAGCTTAGCGAGGGGGATGGGAACTAATGAAAAACTGTTTTTT. V and J are TRBV7-6 and TRBJ1-4; the D gene is possibly TRBD1 (6 bases). There are 17 residues in the CDR3. Germline-derived CDR1 and CDR2 are SGHVS and FNYEAQ. Deletions cut 0 bases from V and 1 base from J, with 12 bases between.

The chain carries TRBV7-2 and TRBJ1-1; a weak D match, TRBD1 (5 bases). Per the germline V gene, CDR1 is SGHTA and CDR2 is FQGNSA. The CDR3 runs 16 residues. Trimming took off 6 bases at V and 0 bases at J, with 17 bases between the two ends. Here the CDR3 DNA reads TGTGCCAGCAGAGCCCTTGCCGGGACCGTGAACACTGAAGCTTTCTTT. Its translation: CASRALAGTVNTEAFF.

The chain couples TRBV5-1 to TRBJ2-1, with D possibly being TRBD2 (6 bases). Per the germline V gene, CDR1 is SGHRS and CDR2 is YFSETQ. V was trimmed by 0 bases and J by 10 bases, leaving 11 bases between them. The CDR3 runs to 13 residues. Written as DNA, the CDR3 is TGCGCCAGCAGCTTGGCCTGGGGGGACGAGCAGTTCTTC. Translating gives CASSLAWGDEQFF.

The chain joins TRBV10-3 to TRBJ1-5; D is unresolved. The V end lost 3 bases, the J end lost 5 bases, and 11 bases lay between the germline ends. CDR1 is ENHRY and CDR2 is SYGVKD in the germline V gene. This CDR3 spans 14 amino acids. The CDR3 DNA reads TGTGCCATCAGTGAATTAGGGCTTGATCAGCCCCAGCATTTT. Its protein is CAISELGLDQPQHF.

CDR3: CASSPGPENTEAFF. DNA for the CDR3: TGTGCCAGCAGCCCCGGGCCCGAGAACACTGAAGCTTTCTTT. The chain combines TRBV7-9 with TRBJ1-1; no clear D gene. Trimming removed 5 bases at V and 1 base at J, with 11 bases between. From germline, CDR1 is SEHNR and CDR2 FQNEAQ (reference sequence). The CDR3 runs 14 residues.

Here the CDR3 reads CASSSDRAGYNEQFF. The CDR3, as DNA: TGTGCCAGCAGCTCAGACAGGGCGGGCTACAATGAGCAGTTCTTC. V and J are TRBV7-2 and TRBJ2-1, with TRBD1 matching over 7 bases. The CDR3 length is 15 residues. Germline trimming cut 4 bases from V and 3 bases from J; bases unmatched to any gene: 6. CDR1 and CDR2 (germline): SGHTA, FQGNSA.

This sequence joins TRBV6-1 and TRBJ1-6, with D possibly matching TRBD1 (5 bases). Germline V gene lookup returns CDR1 MNHNS and CDR2 SASEGT. The CDR3 has 17 residues. V gave up 4 bases and J gave up 8 bases, with 21 bases separating them. This CDR3 reads CASSGGWGPPTHSPLHF. CDR3 sequence (DNA): TGTGCCAGCAGTGGGGGGTGGGGCCCTCCCACCCATTCACCCCTCCACTTT.

The chain joins TRBV5-4 to TRBJ2-5; D remains unclear. The CDR3 is 14 amino acids. Trimming left V 6 bases short and J 2 bases short, with 14 bases between. The germline V gene has CDR1 SGHNT and CDR2 YYREEE (reference sequence). This CDR3 reads CASTPLPGQETQYF. CDR3 sequence (DNA): TGTGCCAGCACCCCCTTGCCAGGACAAGAGACCCAGTACTTC.

The rearrangement uses TRBV6-5 and TRBJ2-5; TRBD2 aligns across 8 bases. The CDR3 is 15 amino acids. Looked up from germline, CDR1 is MNHEY and CDR2 is SVGAGI. The junction had 12 bases not matched to a gene; V was cut back by 7 bases and J by 5 bases. This chain's CDR3 is CASTRGGASGETQYF. The CDR3 coding sequence is TGTGCCAGCACCCGGGGGGGGGCCTCCGGTGAGACCCAGTACTTC.

The chain employs TRBV27 and TRBJ2-2; D perhaps matches TRBD1 (6 bases). Trimming pared 5 bases from V and 0 bases from J, leaving 13 bases between. From germline, CDR1 is MNHEY and CDR2 SMNVEV (reference sequence). The CDR3 spans 16 residues. CDR3 DNA: TGTGCCAGCAGTGCCAGGGGACCTACGAACACCGGGGAGCTGTTTTTT. Amino acid sequence: CASSARGPTNTGELFF.

This clone was seen once. The chain couples TRBV25-1 to TRBJ1-6; D perhaps matches TRBD1 (5 bases). The CDR3 consists of 13 residues. Germline CDR1 reads MGHDK; CDR2 reads SYGVNS. Trimming pared 5 bases from V and 9 bases from J, leaving 11 bases between. This chain's CDR3 is CASSQQETSPLHF. The CDR3 DNA is TGTGCCAGCAGTCAACAGGAGACTTCACCCCTCCACTTT.

The chain joins TRBV11-2 to TRBJ2-2, with TRBD2 matching 8 bases. The CDR3 loop spans 16 amino acids. CDR1 and CDR2 from the germline V gene are SGHAT and FQNNGV. V lost 1 base and J lost 4; bases outside the gene matches: 5. This CDR3 is CASSLVGGTSTGELFF. The CDR3 DNA reads as TGTGCCAGCAGCTTAGTGGGGGGGACTAGCACCGGGGAGCTGTTTTTT.

The chain recombines TRBV19 with TRBJ2-7; D gene ambiguous. CDR1 is LNHDA, CDR2 SQIVND, per germline (reference sequence). The CDR3 has 14 amino acids. The V gene lost 2 bases and the J gene lost 9 bases, with 17 bases spanning the gap. The CDR3: CASSITHGSWTQYF. In DNA, the CDR3 is TGTGCCAGTAGTATAACTCATGGTTCTTGGACGCAGTACTTC.

The rearrangement joins TRBV5-4 to TRBJ2-1; 14 bases line up with TRBD2. CDR1 and CDR2 (germline): SGHNT, YYREEE (reference sequence). This CDR3 has 16 amino acids. Trimming took 5 bases from V and 5 from J; bases not matched to a gene: 6. The CDR3 DNA reads as TGTGCCAGCAGGCGACTAGCGGGAGGGTGGGACAATGAGCAGTTCTTC. Translating gives CASRRLAGGWDNEQFF.

V usage is TRBV19 and J usage is TRBJ1-4; perhaps TRBD1 as D (6 bases). V lost 3 bases and J lost 5, with 10 bases in between. Germline lookup yields CDR1 LNHDA and CDR2 SQIVND (reference sequence). The CDR3 runs to 14 residues. The CDR3 DNA sequence: TGTGCCAGTAGTATGACAGGCTACAATGAAAAACTGTTTTTT. This encodes CASSMTGYNEKLFF.

The chain carries TRBV2 and TRBJ1-5; D is perhaps TRBD1 (5 bases). The CDR3 extends over 14 amino acids. Between the trimmed V and J ends, which lost 5 bases and 3 bases, there was a span of 11 bases. Germline V lookup: CDR1 SNHLY, CDR2 FYNNEI. The CDR3 region is CASSSGTDNQPQHF. The CDR3 DNA reads as TGTGCCAGCAGTAGCGGGACCGACAATCAGCCCCAGCATTTT.

Here the CDR3 reads CASSQTDRLSSGNTIYF. CDR3 nucleotides: TGCGCCAGCAGTCAGACCGACAGGCTGAGCTCTGGAAACACCATATATTTT. The chain links TRBV23-1 to TRBJ1-3; TRBD1 is a possible D gene (6 bases). TRBV23-1 is an ORF; its function is uncertain. V lost 3 bases and J 0 bases, leaving 15 bases between the germline ends. This CDR3 contains 17 residues.

V is TRBV30 and J is TRBJ2-7; no firm D call. CDR1 is GTSNPN and CDR2 is SVGIG in the germline V gene (reference sequence). The CDR3 is 14 amino acids. The V end was cut by 0 bases, the J end by 3 bases, with 12 bases between. In DNA, the CDR3 is TGTGCCTGGAGTGTAGGGCGGAGAGACTACGAGCAGTACTTC. Translation gives CAWSVGRRDYEQYF.